The 24 T cell receptor beta chains presented below share a single source sample, sequenced in a study of HIV-infected children after antiretroviral therapy interruption. Treatment described: PENTA 11 planned treatment interruption arm or continuous ART arm. RNA-based 3' RACE libraries used unique molecular identifiers. One entry per CDR3 protein results from TCRdb running MiXCR on the 3' RACE reads. Here the sample spans some 51,000 distinct CDR3 sequences, 4.3% being singletons. Sequencing used CD45RA+ CD4+ T cells from PBMCs, pooled from several time points, obtained from a donor given antiretroviral therapy, either interrupted or continuous. As for subset: naive CD4+ CD45RA+ CD45RO- T cells. All receptors come from a pool of human donors with HIV.

The chain employs TRBV29-1 and TRBJ2-7; the D call may be TRBD1 or TRBD2 (6 bases each). Trimming took off 7 bases at V and 0 bases at J, with 10 bases between the two ends. This CDR3 comprises 12 residues. Germline lookup yields CDR1 SQVTM and CDR2 ANQGSEA. CDR3 in amino acids: CSAGDSSYEQYF. The DNA for the CDR3 is TGCAGCGCAGGGGACTCCTCCTACGAGCAGTACTTC.

The chain combines TRBV6-5 with TRBJ1-2, with D unclear. The V end lost 6 bases, the J end lost 8 bases, and 10 bases lay between the germline ends. The CDR3 runs 11 residues. Germline CDR1 reads MNHEY; CDR2 reads SVGAGI. The CDR3 bases are TGTGCCAGCAGATCAACCCGGGGCTACACCTTC. Encoded protein: CASRSTRGYTF.

This clonotype has more than one count but fewer than ten. The V and J genes are TRBV24-1 and TRBJ2-1; 7 bases fit TRBD2. Germline CDR1 is KGHDR and CDR2 is SFDVKD. V lost 9 bases, J lost 0 bases, and 13 bases stayed unmatched. This CDR3 spans 17 amino acids. The CDR3 DNA is TGTGCCACCCCCAGCCTTTCACTAGCGAACTCCTACAATGAGCAGTTCTTC. Amino acid sequence: CATPSLSLANSYNEQFF.

The V gene is TRBV12-3 or TRBV12-4, the J gene TRBJ2-7; 10 positions agree with TRBD1. Unmatched junction bases numbered 11, after V lost 6 bases and J lost 3 bases. The CDR3 covers 16 residues. CDR3 nucleotides: TGTGCCAGCAGCGCCGGGACAGGGGAAGGGCGCTACGAGCAGTACTTC. Translated: CASSAGTGEGRYEQYF.

This clonotype was counted at least ten times. The genes are TRBV7-3 and TRBJ2-1; D not resolved. The germline CDR1 and CDR2 sequences are SGHTA and FQGTGA. The CDR3 is 13 amino acids. With 4 bases removed from V and 5 bases from J, the gap between germline ends came to 9 bases. The CDR3 reads CASSSLGHNEQFF. The CDR3 region has the DNA TGTGCCAGCAGCTCCCTGGGCCACAATGAGCAGTTCTTC.

In its sample, this clonotype was seen many times. The rearrangement links TRBV20-1 to TRBJ2-1; the match to TRBD1 covers 9 bases. V shed 5 bases and J 5 bases; nucleotides not matched to a gene: 10. The CDR3 length is 15 residues. Germline V CDR1 and CDR2: DFQATT, SNEGSKA (reference sequence). The chain's CDR3 is CSAPPRQGGHNEQFF. The DNA for the CDR3 is TGCAGTGCTCCACCTAGACAGGGGGGACACAATGAGCAGTTCTTC.

There are many counts of this clonotype. The chain couples TRBV6-1 to TRBJ2-1; no clear D gene. Germline V gives CDR1 MNHNS, CDR2 SASEGT. V was cut by 6 bases and J by 6 bases, with 3 bases left in between. There are 10 residues in the CDR3. The CDR3 nucleotides are TGTGCCAGCAGCGTCAATGAGCAGTTCTTC. Protein product: CASSVNEQFF.

This clonotype was picked up many times. The V and J genes are TRBV3-1 and TRBJ2-6; D gene ambiguous. This CDR3 has 15 amino acids. V gave up 3 bases and J gave up 0 bases, with 6 bases separating them. CDR1 and CDR2 (germline): LGHDT, YNNKEL (reference sequence). This CDR3 is CASSQDRSGANVLTF. The DNA for the CDR3 is TGTGCCAGCAGCCAGGACCGCTCTGGGGCCAACGTCCTGACTTTC.

The chain combines TRBV6-1 with TRBJ1-4; 7 nucleotides align to TRBD1. V trimming: 6 bases; J trimming: 0 bases; junction bases outside the gene matches: 7. This CDR3 has 16 amino acids. Germline V gene lookup returns CDR1 MNHNS and CDR2 SASEGT. Here the CDR3 reads CASRPGQFATNEKLFF. The CDR3 DNA is TGTGCCAGCAGACCGGGACAGTTCGCAACTAATGAAAAACTGTTTTTT.

This chain connects TRBV20-1 to TRBJ2-5, with D possibly TRBD1 on 6 matching bases. Trimming pared 6 bases from V and 1 base from J, leaving 12 bases between. CDR3 length: 13 amino acids. Per the germline V gene, CDR1 is DFQATT and CDR2 is SNEGSKA (reference sequence). The CDR3 sequence: CSAPGTTQETQYF. The CDR3 bases are TGCAGTGCGCCCGGGACAACCCAAGAGACCCAGTACTTC.

This clonotype was recorded many times. The CDR3 DNA reads as TGTGCCAGCAGCCTACATGGCTCCTCTGGAAACACCATATATTTT. It yields the protein CASSLHGSSGNTIYF. The gene calls are TRBV12-3 or TRBV12-4 and TRBJ1-3; D ambiguous. The V and J ends lost 6 bases and 0 bases respectively, with 12 bases between them. The CDR3 extends over 15 amino acids.

At least ten counts were recorded for this clonotype. The chain recombines TRBV3-1 with TRBJ1-6; 7 nucleotides align to TRBD1. The CDR3 runs to 15 residues. Trimming cost V 1 base and J 7 bases; bases outside gene matches: 4. CDR1 and CDR2 from the germline V gene are LGHDT and YNNKEL (reference sequence). The CDR3 spells CASSQGQGGNSPLHF. The CDR3 nucleotides read TGTGCCAGCAGCCAAGGCCAGGGGGGGAATTCACCCCTCCACTTT.

This clonotype has just a few counts. J is TRBJ2-3 and V is TRBV6-5; 7 nucleotides agree with TRBD2. Germline V gene sequence: CDR1 MNHEY, CDR2 SVGAGI. With V trimmed by 6 bases and J by 6 bases, 12 bases remained unmatched. The CDR3 covers 15 residues. In DNA form, the CDR3 reads TGTGCCAGCAGAGCGCAATCGGACGGGAGGGATACGCAGTATTTT. Encoded protein: CASRAQSDGRDTQYF.

There are many counts of this clonotype. DNA of the CDR3: TGTGCCAGCAGCCCTGGCAGGGGTCCCTACAATGAGCAGTTCTTC. It is translated as CASSPGRGPYNEQFF. V usage is TRBV2 and J usage is TRBJ2-1; perhaps TRBD1 as D (6 bases). The CDR3 is 15 residues long. Germline V gives CDR1 SNHLY, CDR2 FYNNEI. V shed 6 bases and J shed 2 bases, with 14 bases lying between them. Variable domain in full (rest from reference TRBV2 and TRBJ2-1): EPEVTQTPSHQVTQMGQEVILRCVPISNHLYFYWYRQILGQKVEFLVSFYNNEISEKSEIFDDQFSVERPDGSNFTLKIRSTKLEDSAMYFCASSPGRGPYNEQFFGPGTRLTVL.

This clonotype was detected many times. V and J are TRBV10-1 and TRBJ1-6; 7 bases line up with TRBD1. The V segment lost 8 bases and the J segment 9 bases; nucleotides outside the gene matches: 7. CDR1 is WNHNN and CDR2 is SYGVQD in the germline V gene (reference sequence). This CDR3 contains 13 residues. The CDR3 DNA follows: TGCGCCAGCCGACAGGGAACGACTTCACCCCTCCACTTT. Protein: CASRQGTTSPLHF.

This clonotype has ten or more counts. This sequence joins TRBV28 and TRBJ2-1; D remains unclear. Per germline, CDR1 MDHEN and CDR2 SYDVKM. Trimming shortened V by 5 bases and J by 5 bases, and 13 bases separated the two germline ends. The CDR3 runs to 14 residues. The chain's CDR3 is CASSPTVSNNEQFF. The DNA of the CDR3 is TGTGCCAGCAGTCCGACCGTATCGAACAATGAGCAGTTCTTC. The whole variable domain, filled in from reference TRBV28 and TRBJ2-1, reads DVKVTQSSRYLVKRTGEKVFLECVQDMDHENMFWYRQDPGLGLRLIYFSYDVKMKEKGDIPEGYSVSREKKERFSLILESASTNQTSMYLCASSPTVSNNEQFFGPGTRLTVL.

This clonotype came up a few times. The gene calls are TRBV7-3 and TRBJ1-6; 9 nucleotides align to TRBD1. This CDR3 comprises 21 residues. Germline V lookup: CDR1 SGHTA, CDR2 FQGTGA. The J segment lost 1 base and the V segment lost 3 bases, leaving 16 bases of the junction unmatched. Here the CDR3 reads CASSFAIQGAAGNSYNSPLHF. The CDR3 region has the DNA TGTGCCAGCAGCTTCGCAATACAGGGGGCAGCAGGAAATTCCTATAATTCACCCCTCCACTTT.

This clonotype was seen many times. This chain uses TRBV5-1 with TRBJ2-1; 8 nucleotides agree with TRBD2. The CDR3 extends over 16 amino acids. The ends lost 4 bases at V and 5 bases at J; junction bases unmatched: 11. Germline CDR1 is SGHRS and CDR2 is YFSETQ. CDR3 sequence reads: CASSPGGARGNNEQFF. CDR3 bases: TGCGCCAGCAGCCCGGGAGGGGCAAGAGGGAACAATGAGCAGTTCTTC. Full variable domain (rest looked up from reference TRBV5-1 and TRBJ2-1): KAGVTQTPRYLIKTRGQQVTLSCSPISGHRSVSWYQQTPGQGLQFLFEYFSETQRNKGNFPGRFSGRQFSNSRSEMNVSTLELGDSALYLCASSPGGARGNNEQFFGPGTRLTVL.

In its sample, this clonotype was seen many times. The chain couples TRBV6-5 to TRBJ2-3; no clear D. CDR1 is MNHEY and CDR2 is SVGAGI in the germline V gene. The CDR3 spans 15 residues. Trimming cost V 0 bases and J 6 bases, with 13 bases left between them. In nucleotides, the CDR3 is TGTGCCAGCAGTTACTCGATGAAGCCGTCCGATACGCAGTATTTT. It is translated as CASSYSMKPSDTQYF.

This clonotype came up many times. The gene calls are TRBV6-5 and TRBJ2-7; 7 bases are a match to TRBD1. CDR1 and CDR2 from the germline V gene are MNHEY and SVGAGI. Trimming took 2 bases from V and 1 from J; bases not matched to a gene: 5. This CDR3 is 15 amino acids long. CDR3 nucleotide sequence: TGTGCCAGCAGTTACGACAGGGCGACATCCTACGAGCAGTACTTC. As protein: CASSYDRATSYEQYF.

There are many counts of this clonotype. This rearrangement joins TRBV19 to TRBJ2-3; D gene uncertain. The ends were cut back, 10 bases at V and 2 bases at J, with 16 bases in the middle. CDR1 and CDR2 (germline): LNHDA, SQIVND (reference sequence). The length of the CDR3 is 14 residues. CDR3 nucleotide sequence: TGTGCCACCACAAGAGTTGGCTCCACAGATACGCAGTATTTT. It encodes CATTRVGSTDTQYF.

This clonotype has a count of ten or more. The V and J genes are TRBV5-8 and TRBJ2-4; 9 positions match TRBD1. This CDR3 contains 17 residues. Germline V gene lookup returns CDR1 SGHTS and CDR2 YDEGEE. V lost 4 bases to trimming and J lost 10 bases; unmatched junction nucleotides: 18. CDR3: CASSPGQGRSGTRIQYF. CDR3 nucleotides: TGTGCCAGCAGCCCGGGACAGGGTCGGAGTGGCACGAGGATTCAGTACTTC.

This clonotype was counted ten times or more. This chain links TRBV21-1 with TRBJ2-3; the listed D gene, TRBD1, was not tested against the DNA. TRBV21-1 is a pseudogene segment. CDR3 length equals 17 residues. Written as DNA, the CDR3 is TGTGCCAGCAGCTACAGCGGGCGGGACCTCAGCACAGATACGCAGTATTTT. Residues: CASSYSGRDLSTDTQYF.

This chain connects TRBV19 to TRBJ2-3; TRBD2 matches at 10 bases. The CDR3 has 14 residues. Germline V gene sequence: CDR1 LNHDA, CDR2 SQIVND (reference sequence). Trimming removed 7 bases from V and 5 bases from J; junction bases left unmatched: 6. The CDR3 reads CASNTLAGVDTQYF. The CDR3 region has the DNA TGTGCCAGTAATACCCTAGCGGGGGTAGATACGCAGTATTTT.